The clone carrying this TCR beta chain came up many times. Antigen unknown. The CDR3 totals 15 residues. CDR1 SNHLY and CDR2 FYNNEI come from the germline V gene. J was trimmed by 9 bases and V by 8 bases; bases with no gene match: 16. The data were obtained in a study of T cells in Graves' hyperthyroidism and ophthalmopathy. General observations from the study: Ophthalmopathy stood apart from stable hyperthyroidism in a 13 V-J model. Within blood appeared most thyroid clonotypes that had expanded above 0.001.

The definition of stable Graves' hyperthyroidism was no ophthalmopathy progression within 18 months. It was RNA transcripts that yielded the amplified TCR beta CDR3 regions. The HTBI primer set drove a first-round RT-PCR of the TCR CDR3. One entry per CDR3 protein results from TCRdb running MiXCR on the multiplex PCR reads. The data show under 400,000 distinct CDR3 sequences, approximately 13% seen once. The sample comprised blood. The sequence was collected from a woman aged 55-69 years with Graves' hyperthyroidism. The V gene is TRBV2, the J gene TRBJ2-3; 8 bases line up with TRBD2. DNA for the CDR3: TGTGCCAGCGATGGAGAAGCGGGAGTGGTAGACACGCAGTATTTT. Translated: CASDGEAGVVDTQYF.